The clone carrying this T cell receptor beta chain was seen only a few times. Its antigen is unidentified. V gave up 4 bases and J gave up 13 bases; unmatched junction bases: 12. This CDR3 comprises 14 residues. Looked up from germline, CDR1 is LGHNA and CDR2 is YSLEER. Every sample gave at least 5.5 micrograms of total RNA when it was extracted. Alongside a J-beta primer mix, a sample-barcoded 5' primer served in a second PCR lasting roughly 7 to 11 cycles. TCRdb passed the 5' RACE reads through MiXCR, listing each CDR3 protein once. This repertoire shows about 800,000 distinct CDR3 sequences, 55% to 70% found once; its top ten account for about 20%. The sample belongs to a study of blood T cells in healthy people across ages. Findings and limits, study-wide: TCR beta diversity was tightly associated with the proportion of naive T cells.

Sequences were obtained from blood. This TCR came from a man under 40 in good health. J is TRBJ2-4 and V is TRBV4-3; 8 bases match TRBD2. The CDR3 bases are TGCGCCAGCAGCCGGCTTAGCGGGACTGGTGAGCAGTACTTC. This translates into CASSRLSGTGEQYF.